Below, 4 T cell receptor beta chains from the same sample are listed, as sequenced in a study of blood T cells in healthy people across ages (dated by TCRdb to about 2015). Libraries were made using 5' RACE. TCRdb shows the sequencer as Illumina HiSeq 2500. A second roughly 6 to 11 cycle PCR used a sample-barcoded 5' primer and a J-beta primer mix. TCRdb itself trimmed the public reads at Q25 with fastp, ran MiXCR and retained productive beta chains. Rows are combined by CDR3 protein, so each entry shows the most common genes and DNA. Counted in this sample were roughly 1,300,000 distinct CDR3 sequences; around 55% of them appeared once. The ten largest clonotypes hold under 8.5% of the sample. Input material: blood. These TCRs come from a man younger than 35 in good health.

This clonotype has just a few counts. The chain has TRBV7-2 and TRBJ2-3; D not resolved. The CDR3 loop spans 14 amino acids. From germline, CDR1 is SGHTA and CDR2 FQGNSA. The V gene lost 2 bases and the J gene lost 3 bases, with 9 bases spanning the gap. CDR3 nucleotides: TGTGCCAGCAGCTTACCTTCTCGGACAGATACGCAGTATTTT. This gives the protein CASSLPSRTDTQYF. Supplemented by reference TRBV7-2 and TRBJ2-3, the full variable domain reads GAGVSQSPSNKVTEKGKDVELRCDPISGHTALYWYRQSLGQGLEFLIYFQGNSAPDKSGLPSDRFSAERTGGSVSTLTIQRTQQEDSAVYLCASSLPSRTDTQYFGPGTRLTVL.

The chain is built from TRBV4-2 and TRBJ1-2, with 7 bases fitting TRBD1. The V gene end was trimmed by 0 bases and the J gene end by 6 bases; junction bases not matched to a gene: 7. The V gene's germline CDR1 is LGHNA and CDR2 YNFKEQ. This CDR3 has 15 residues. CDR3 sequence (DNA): TGTGCCAGCAGCCAAGATCGGACAGGCAAGAATGGCTACACCTTC. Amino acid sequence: CASSQDRTGKNGYTF.

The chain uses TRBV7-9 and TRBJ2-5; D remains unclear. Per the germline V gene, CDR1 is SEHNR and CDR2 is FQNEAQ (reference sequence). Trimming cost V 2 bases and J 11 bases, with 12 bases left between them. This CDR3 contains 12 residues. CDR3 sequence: CASSLMSDEQYF. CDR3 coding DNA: TGTGCCAGCAGCTTAATGTCCGATGAGCAGTACTTC.

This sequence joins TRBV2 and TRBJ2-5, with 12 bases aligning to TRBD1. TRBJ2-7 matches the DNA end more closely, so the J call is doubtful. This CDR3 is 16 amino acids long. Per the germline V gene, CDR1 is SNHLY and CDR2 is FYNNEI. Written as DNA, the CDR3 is TGTGCCAGCAGTGGAGACTGGGACAGGGGGCTTTACGAGCAGTACTTC. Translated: CASSGDWDRGLYEQYF.